This T cell receptor beta chain was sequenced during a study of blood T cell repertoires in COVID-19. Across the study: T cells, B-cell-depleted T cells, or PBMCs provided the cDNA or gDNA that served as material.

In the source study's methods: Using reference gene primer amplification, nucleated cell counts were estimated. TCRdb keeps only in-frame clones here, not all; method: immunoSEQ multiplex PCR. That table is the source of V, J and clone size, and D and trimming were worked out from the DNA. Seen here are about 48,000 clones, about three quarters observed once, and the top ten hold around a fifth. Trimming shortened V by 4 bases and J by 1 base, and 9 bases separated the two germline ends. This CDR3 contains 13 residues. Germline lookup yields CDR1 GTSNPN and CDR2 SVGIG (reference sequence). Input material: peripheral blood. The V gene is TRBV30, the J gene TRBJ2-3, with D possibly TRBD1 on 5 matching bases. This TCR came from a human donor with active or convalescent COVID-19. The donor label of this sample is uncertain. For the CDR3, the DNA is TGTGCCTGGAAAGGGGTCGGCACAGATACGCAGTATTTT. Translated, it gives CAWKGVGTDTQYF.